The 17 T cell receptor beta chains presented below share a single source sample, sequenced in a study of T cell repertoires in cytomegalovirus infection (dated by TCRdb to about 2019). Sequencing took place on an Illumina HiSeq 1500. TCRdb reran the public reads through fastp at Q25 and MiXCR, keeping productive beta chains. One record per CDR3 amino acid sequence lists the most common genes and DNA. The sample profile shows roughly 90,000 distinct CDR3 sequences; approximately 24% of them were found once. The ten largest clones capture approximately 49% of the sample. For these TCRs, the target antigens are not known. The sample's treatment or condition, from its label and the paper: in vitro stimulation with specific CMV peptide epitopes to enrich CMV-specific T cells. Specimen: CD8+ T cells from cultured PBMCs, collected from culture after CMV antigen stimulation. The receptors shown here come from a human donor in good health (CMV status not recorded). Some clones in this sample may be carry-over from other donors' samples.

This clonotype showed up just once. The rearrangement joins TRBV27 to TRBJ2-3; TRBD2 matches 8 bases. V shed 7 bases, J shed 7 bases, and the junction held 10 bases outside the gene matches. The CDR3 runs 14 residues. Germline-derived CDR1 and CDR2 are MNHEY and SMNVEV (reference sequence). CDR3 sequence reads: CASIFPGTRNTQYF. The CDR3 bases are TGTGCCAGCATTTTCCCCGGGACTAGAAATACGCAGTATTTT.

CDR3 in amino acids: CASSLVGGGDSYNEQFF. CDR3 nucleotides: TGTGCCAGCAGCTTAGTGGGGGGGGGGGATTCCTACAATGAGCAGTTCTTC. This sequence joins TRBV7-6 and TRBJ2-1, with 7 nucleotides matching TRBD2. This CDR3 has 17 amino acids. J was trimmed by 1 base and V by 1 base; bases with no gene match: 7. The germline V gene encodes CDR1 SGHVS and CDR2 FNYEAQ.

This clonotype was observed a handful of times. An end of the junction does not agree with germline; a read error may underlie this. J is TRBJ1-1 and V is TRBV7-9, with D hard to call. The CDR3 runs 8 residues. CDR1 is SEHNR, CDR2 FQNEAQ, per germline (reference sequence). The CDR3 spells CASSGQSF. The CDR3 DNA reads as TGTGCCAGCAGCGGCCAATCGTTT.

This clonotype was counted many times. V and J are TRBV7-2 and TRBJ1-1, with a weak D call TRBD1 (5 bases). The germline gives CDR1 SGHTA, CDR2 FQGNSA. V shed 5 bases and J shed 10 bases, with 17 bases lying between them. CDR3 size: 13 residues. This CDR3 is CASSPAAGLTAFF. The CDR3 region has the DNA TGTGCCAGCAGCCCCGCGGCAGGGCTGACAGCTTTCTTT.

The chain combines TRBV27 with TRBJ2-2; D unresolved. Trimming removed 6 bases at V and 2 bases at J, with 10 bases between. CDR1 and CDR2 from the germline V gene are MNHEY and SMNVEV (reference sequence). There are 14 residues in the CDR3. CDR3 in DNA: TGTGCCAGCAGAGAGCGATCTAACACCGGGGAGCTGTTTTTT. Translation: CASRERSNTGELFF.

This clonotype came up many times. This sequence joins TRBV4-2 and TRBJ1-5; D not resolved. The CDR3 loop spans 15 amino acids. Deletions cut 0 bases from V and 2 bases from J, with 8 bases between. Germline V gene lookup returns CDR1 LGHNA and CDR2 YNFKEQ. CDR3 DNA: TGTGCCAGCAGCCAAGATCAGGACGGCAATCAGCCCCAGCATTTT. Amino acids: CASSQDQDGNQPQHF.

This clonotype was counted ten times or more. The J gene is TRBJ2-1, the V gene TRBV7-9; TRBD2 is a possible D gene (6 bases). Trimming left V 5 bases short and J 7 bases short, with 15 bases between. The CDR3 has 14 residues. CDR1 is SEHNR, CDR2 FQNEAQ, per germline (reference sequence). For the CDR3, the DNA is TGTGCCAGCAGCCACGAGATGGCGGGAAATGAGCAGTTCTTC. It translates to CASSHEMAGNEQFF.

The sample holds a few counts of this clonotype. The rearrangement uses TRBV19 and TRBJ1-1, with TRBD1 as a possible D gene (5 bases). V lost 10 bases to trimming and J lost 6 bases, with 15 bases between them. The CDR3 has 12 residues. Germline V gene data show CDR1 as LNHDA and CDR2 as SQIVND (reference sequence). The CDR3 spells CATIGHPSEAFF. CDR3 DNA: TGTGCCACCATCGGACACCCTTCTGAAGCTTTCTTT.

This clonotype was counted a few times. The V and J genes are TRBV15 and TRBJ2-7; 9 bases line up with TRBD2. Trimming at V came to 0 bases and at J to 7 bases, leaving 10 bases not matched to a gene. The CDR3 length is 16 residues. The germline V gene has CDR1 LNHNV and CDR2 YYDKDF (reference sequence). The CDR3 DNA reads as TGTGCCACCAGCAGAGAGCGAGCGGGAGGTTTAGGGGAGCAGTACTTC. Translation: CATSRERAGGLGEQYF.

There are many counts of this clonotype. This sequence joins TRBV7-2 and TRBJ1-5; D unclear. The CDR3 is 15 amino acids. Germline loops: CDR1 SGHTA, CDR2 FQGNSA. Deletions cut 1 base from V and 0 bases from J, with 7 bases between. In DNA form, the CDR3 reads TGTGCCAGCAGCTTAGGTGTCGATAGCAATCAGCCCCAGCATTTT. It translates to CASSLGVDSNQPQHF. Supplemented by reference TRBV7-2 and TRBJ1-5, the full variable domain reads GAGVSQSPSNKVTEKGKDVELRCDPISGHTALYWYRQSLGQGLEFLIYFQGNSAPDKSGLPSDRFSAERTGGSVSTLTIQRTQQEDSAVYLCASSLGVDSNQPQHFGDGTRLSIL.

Many counts were recorded for this clonotype. The chain couples TRBV6-2 or TRBV6-3 to TRBJ1-6; D is ambiguous. The CDR3 covers 11 residues. The germline V and J ends were trimmed by 6 bases and 8 bases, with 5 bases remaining between them. CDR1 and CDR2 (germline): MNHEY, SVGEGT. CDR3 in amino acids: CASSLDSPLHF. The DNA of the CDR3 is TGTGCCAGCAGCCTCGATTCACCCCTCCACTTT.

This clonotype was seen repeatedly, ten times or more. The chain carries TRBV6-2 or TRBV6-3 and TRBJ2-2; D may be TRBD1 (5 bases). The germline V gene has CDR1 MNHEY and CDR2 SVGEGT. There are 19 residues in the CDR3. Trimming took off 2 bases at V and 0 bases at J, with 19 bases between the two ends. CDR3 DNA: TGTGCCAGCAGTTACCCCCAACAACAGGCAATTCCGAACACCGGGGAGCTGTTTTTT. This gives the protein CASSYPQQQAIPNTGELFF.

J is TRBJ2-2 and V is TRBV7-9; 11 nucleotides agree with TRBD1. Germline V lookup: CDR1 SEHNR, CDR2 FQNEAQ (reference sequence). This CDR3 has 14 amino acids. V shed 11 bases and J 4 bases; nucleotides not matched to a gene: 6. CDR3 region: CAPTGTGGTGELFF. The CDR3, as DNA: TGTGCCCCTACCGGGACAGGGGGCACCGGGGAGCTGTTTTTT.

This CDR3 reads CASSFTGITYEQYF. CDR3 sequence (DNA): TGTGCCAGCAGTTTCACCGGGATAACCTACGAGCAGTACTTC. The chain employs TRBV6-2 or TRBV6-3 and TRBJ2-7; possibly TRBD2 for D (5 bases). Trimming took 4 bases from V and 2 from J, leaving 12 bases between them. The CDR3 covers 14 residues. Germline CDR1 MNHEY, CDR2 SVGEGT.

In its sample, this clonotype was seen many times. The chain joins TRBV7-9 to TRBJ2-5; D could derive from TRBD1 or TRBD2 (5 bases each). V was trimmed by 5 bases and J by 0 bases, leaving 16 bases between them. The CDR3 runs 16 residues. Germline V gives CDR1 SEHNR, CDR2 FQNEAQ (reference sequence). The CDR3 nucleotides are TGTGCCAGCAGCCAGACAAACGGGGCGTACCAAGAGACCCAGTACTTC. This translates into CASSQTNGAYQETQYF.

This clonotype was observed a few times. Here the CDR3 DNA reads TGTGCCAGCAGCTACCCGGACAGGGGAGATTACGAGCAGTACTTC. It specifies CASSYPDRGDYEQYF. This chain uses TRBV7-6 with TRBJ2-7, with TRBD1 matching 9 bases. J was trimmed by 4 bases and V by 4 bases; bases with no gene match: 8. CDR1 is SGHVS, CDR2 FNYEAQ, per germline. The CDR3 has 15 residues.

V is TRBV6-1 and J is TRBJ2-1, with a tentative D call TRBD1 (5 bases). CDR3 size: 14 residues. CDR1 and CDR2 from the germline V gene are MNHNS and SASEGT. V was trimmed by 2 bases and J by 8 bases, leaving 13 bases between them. CDR3 protein: CASSELGKGDEQFF. DNA for the CDR3: TGTGCCAGCAGTGAACTGGGTAAAGGGGATGAGCAGTTCTTC.